This T cell receptor beta chain was identified during a study of monozygotic twins with inflammatory bowel disease. Whole-blood RNA isolation (total RNA) proceeded without T cell sorting. TCRdb reprocessed the 5' RACE reads and keeps a single row for each CDR3 protein, giving no DNA. The sample features 300,000 to 400,000 distinct CDR3 sequences, with 2% to 2.5% in its top ten. The CDR3 sequence is 12 residues long. The germline V gene encodes CDR1 LGHDT and CDR2 YNNKEL (reference sequence). General study findings and limits: Patient repertoires may carry noise from differing immunosuppressive treatments.

Note on this clonotype: What it binds is unknown.

The sequence was obtained from a human donor with ulcerative colitis or Crohn's disease, or a healthy co-twin of an affected twin (not recorded which). The sample comprised blood. This chain connects TRBV3-1 to TRBJ1-2. CDR3 sequence reads: CASSQDGVGYTF.